This TCR beta chain was identified during a study of chemoradiotherapy in HPV16-positive cancers (dated by TCRdb to between 2021 and 2024). The study in broad terms: Using functional T-cell assays on cells from two HPV16-positive patients, the researchers defined candidate HPV-specific T-cell clones and common TCR motifs. The candidate HPV-specific TCRs and motifs were subsequently tracked in TCR repertoires obtained from 70 to 95 patients with HPV-related cancers. Whether T-cell immunity against the HPV oncoproteins E6 and E7 changes during chemoradiotherapy and whether survival is affected by this immunity were examined in the study. What the study reported, not specific to this receptor: Among HPV16-positive patients, expansion of HPV-responsive T cells during chemoradiotherapy was associated with better recurrence-free survival. Expansion of candidate HPV-specific clones and E7-related TCR motifs was observed in the tumor microenvironment during treatment, whereas no such expansion was observed for non-HPV-specific T cells. The functional definition of HPV-specific T cells came from only a couple of HPV16-positive patients, and the survival association was reported for HPV16-positive patients.

Repertoires were sampled repeatedly over the course of chemoradiotherapy, so clonal expansion could be followed in the tumor microenvironment. Library prep was done by the immunoSEQ multiplex PCR assay. What TCRdb holds here is the immuneACCESS table cut down to in-frame rearrangements. Part of the clones is not present; checked against another copy, under half of the missing clones reflect an unresolved V gene, and the others are unexplained. Present in this sample are approximately 12,000 clones, 60% to 80% of which were seen just once. The ten largest account for 0.75% to 1% of the sample. Its CDR3 holds 13 amino acids, cysteine through phenylalanine. Solely the CDR3 DNA is kept, with 39 bases framed from the first base. The germline V gene encodes CDR1 SGHRS and CDR2 YFSETQ. Between the V and J ends, shortened by 0 bases and 0 bases respectively, the junction contains 3 bases. About this clone itself: Its antigen has not been determined. Per-base qualities were not stored, and no clone one base away is much larger.

This material was obtained from a patient who underwent chemoradiotherapy. The source is a human donor with HPV-associated anogenital cancer. Recombination linked TRBV5-1 to TRBJ1-2; the D gene identity is not certain. CDR3 region: CASSLEANYGYTF. The nucleotide sequence is given as TGCGCCAGCAGCTTGGAAGCTAACTATGGCTACACCTTC.